Below, 16 T cell receptor beta chains from the same sample are listed, as sequenced in a study of blood T cell repertoires in COVID-19 (dated by TCRdb to the early 2020s). Library generation was performed with the immunoSEQ multiplex PCR assay. Imported from immuneACCESS, the table was reduced by TCRdb to in-frame sequences with V and J called. These copies leave out some clones; in studies compared against another copy, an unresolved V gene accounts for under half, and the cause of the remainder is not known. This sample has some 400,000 clones in its table, and 75% to 90% of those were observed once. Of the sample, 1% to 1.3% is held by the ten largest clones. The specimen sequenced was PBMCs or T cells enriched from blood (not recorded which). Source of these receptors: a man aged 25 to 45 who had recovered from COVID-19.

The CDR3 DNA is TGTGCCAGCAGTTTCGTCGGCACAGATACGCAGTATTTT. Protein product: CASSFVGTDTQYF. The chain links TRBV27 to TRBJ2-3, with D unclear. The CDR3 covers 13 residues. V was cut by 3 bases and J by 1 base, with 5 bases left in between. CDR1 MNHEY and CDR2 SMNVEV come from the germline V gene (reference sequence).

As regards this clone: The same CDR3 is also encoded by other DNA sequences in this sample. The genes are TRBV18 and TRBJ2-7; TRBD2 matches 13 bases. Trimming took 6 bases from V and 0 from J; bases not matched to a gene: 2. CDR3 size: 15 residues. CDR1 and CDR2 (germline): KGHSH, LQKENI. The CDR3 nucleotides read TGTGCCAGCTCCCGGACTAGCGGGAGCTCCTACGAGCAGTACTTC. It codes for CASSRTSGSSYEQYF.

The chain links TRBV5-4 to TRBJ2-7, with 8 bases matching TRBD1. The CDR3 extends over 15 amino acids. CDR1 and CDR2 (germline): SGHNT, YYREEE (reference sequence). V was pared by 4 bases and J by 4 bases, with 10 bases of the junction left unmatched. For the CDR3, the DNA is TGTGCCAGCAGCCCAAGGACAGGGTCGCGTTACGAGCAGTACTTC. This gives the protein CASSPRTGSRYEQYF.

J is TRBJ1-3 and V is TRBV5-6; no clear D gene. The V gene's germline CDR1 is SGHDT and CDR2 YYEEEE. Trimming took off 4 bases at V and 0 bases at J, with 11 bases between the two ends. This CDR3 is built from 15 residues. The CDR3 DNA sequence: TGTGCCAGCAGCCTCCGGGGTCGCTCTGGAAACACCATATATTTT. Translation gives CASSLRGRSGNTIYF.

The chain is built from TRBV11-2 and TRBJ1-1, with 7 bases fitting TRBD1. Unmatched junction bases numbered 5, after V lost 5 bases and J lost 5 bases. Germline V gene sequence: CDR1 SGHAT, CDR2 FQNNGV. The CDR3 sequence is 13 residues long. The CDR3 nucleotides read TGTGCCAGCAGCCAGGGGGGAATGACTGAAGCTTTCTTT. This gives the protein CASSQGGMTEAFF.

CDR3 coding DNA: TGTGCCAGCAGTTACATAGCGTACGAGCAGTACTTC. Its translation: CASSYIAYEQYF. This rearrangement joins TRBV12-3 or TRBV12-4 to TRBJ2-7; tentatively, D is TRBD2 (5 bases). This CDR3 has 12 residues. With 4 bases removed from V and 4 bases from J, the gap between germline ends came to 8 bases.

The V call is TRBV6-5, the J call TRBJ1-4; TRBD1 agrees at 9 bases. The junction had 16 bases not matched to a gene; V was cut back by 4 bases and J by 13 bases. This CDR3 is 16 amino acids long. CDR1 MNHEY and CDR2 SVGAGI come from the germline V gene. CDR3 sequence reads: CASSSGTGTGLKRLFF. Here the CDR3 DNA reads TGTGCCAGCAGTTCGGGGACAGGGACAGGGTTGAAAAGACTGTTTTTT.

The V and J genes are TRBV28 and TRBJ1-4; D may be TRBD1 (6 bases). The CDR3 loop spans 13 amino acids. V dropped 5 bases and J dropped 8 bases, with 12 bases sitting between them. Germline V gene data show CDR1 as MDHEN and CDR2 as SYDVKM. CDR3: CASSQGLSEKLFF. CDR3 nucleotides: TGTGCCAGCAGTCAGGGGCTCTCGGAAAAACTGTTTTTT. Complete variable domain (other parts from reference TRBV28 and TRBJ1-4): DVKVTQSSRYLVKRTGEKVFLECVQDMDHENMFWYRQDPGLGLRLIYFSYDVKMKEKGDIPEGYSVSREKKERFSLILESASTNQTSMYLCASSQGLSEKLFFGSGTQLSVL.

This chain links TRBV5-5 with TRBJ2-7, with TRBD2 matching over 8 bases. This CDR3 is 15 amino acids long. V was clipped by 0 bases and J by 4 bases; unmatched bases: 6. The V gene's germline CDR1 is SGHKS and CDR2 YYEKEE (reference sequence). The CDR3 bases are TGTGCCAGCAGCTTGGCGGGAGGGCCTAGTTACGAGCAGTACTTC. It codes for CASSLAGGPSYEQYF.

The chain links TRBV27 to TRBJ2-1; a weak D match, TRBD1 (5 bases). In germline, CDR1 is MNHEY, CDR2 SMNVEV (reference sequence). CDR3 length: 22 residues. The V gene lost 5 bases and the J gene lost 1 base, with 33 bases spanning the gap. The CDR3 DNA reads as TGTGCCAGCAGTCCCTCCCGGCGCGGATTGATGCAGGGTCCCCTTTCCTACAATGAGCAGTTCTTC. Amino acids: CASSPSRRGLMQGPLSYNEQFF.

The DNA of the CDR3 is TGTGCCTGGGGGGAGTCTGGGAATCAGCCCCAGCATTTT. Protein sequence: CAWGESGNQPQHF. The chain is built from TRBV30 and TRBJ1-5; the D is unclear. V was pared by 5 bases and J by 4 bases, with 12 bases between. This CDR3 has 13 residues. Germline CDR1 and CDR2: GTSNPN and SVGIG (reference sequence).

This clone came up a few times. The rearrangement uses TRBV28 and TRBJ1-5; D call uncertain. Germline V lookup: CDR1 MDHEN, CDR2 SYDVKM. V lost 9 bases, J lost 11 bases, and 23 bases lay in between. The CDR3 sequence is 14 residues long. In DNA, the CDR3 is TGTGCCAGTATGACTGACCACACCTCTGGGTCCCAGCATTTT. Encoded protein: CASMTDHTSGSQHF.

The rearrangement uses TRBV27 and TRBJ1-4; no clear D gene. Trimming took 3 bases from V and 2 from J, leaving 10 bases between them. Germline CDR1 MNHEY, CDR2 SMNVEV (reference sequence). This CDR3 has 15 residues. CDR3 region: CASSFVLGTNEKLFF. CDR3 DNA: TGTGCCAGCAGTTTTGTACTAGGGACTAATGAAAAACTGTTTTTT.

CDR3 residues: CASSLKDRAAGEQFF. CDR3 sequence (DNA): TGTGCCAGCAGCCTAAAGGACAGGGCGGCGGGTGAGCAGTTCTTC. The genes are TRBV3-1 (or the pseudogene TRBV3-2) and TRBJ2-1; 8 bases line up with TRBD1. The V and J ends lost 4 bases and 9 bases, in that order; junction bases with no gene match: 11. Germline lookup yields CDR1 LGHDT and CDR2 YNNKEL (reference sequence). The CDR3 runs to 15 residues.

DNA for the CDR3: TGTGCCAGCACGTTCTTCAGCTCCTACAATGAGCAGTTCTTC. This encodes CASTFFSSYNEQFF. J is TRBJ2-1 and V is TRBV2; D unresolved. V gave up 7 bases and J gave up 0 bases, with 10 bases separating them. Germline V gives CDR1 SNHLY, CDR2 FYNNEI. The CDR3 length is 14 residues.

This clone was seen a single time. The junction does not match germline at one end; this may be a read error. V is TRBV7-7 and J is TRBJ2-7, with TRBD2 identical over 7 bases. The length of the CDR3 is 13 residues. From germline, CDR1 is SSHAT and CDR2 FNYEAQ (reference sequence). The CDR3 nucleotides are TGTGCTAGCAGCTCCGGACTAGGCTACGAGCAGTACTTC. Translation gives CASSSGLGYEQYF.